This TCR beta chain is from a study of regulatory T cells in long-lasting Graves disease. For this clonotype: Its cognate antigen is unknown.

Study-wide points: TRBV28, TRBJ1-2 and TRBJ2-5 were segments that persistent disease favored.

This sample's time point: newly diagnosed GD, antithyroid drugs for less than 3 months. PBMC-extracted RNA yielded the TCR library. TCR beta libraries were built with iRepertoire HTBI primers and Arm-PCR of CDR3 regions. In TCRdb, the multiplex PCR reads were re-called with MiXCR into one record per CDR3 protein. The sample includes roughly 350,000 distinct CDR3 sequences, around 17% seen only once; the top ten take roughly 27%. Per germline, CDR1 MDHEN and CDR2 SYDVKM. The CDR3 extends over 14 amino acids. The same data also contributed to another study, on T cells in Graves' hyperthyroidism and ophthalmopathy.

This clonotype was sampled from a man aged 35-49 years with Graves disease. The rearrangement links TRBV28 to TRBJ2-5; 10 bases match TRBD1. The end of the DNA fits TRBJ2-7 better, so the J call may be wrong. The sample was peripheral blood mononuclear cells (PBMCs), taken at new diagnosis, from a patient treated with antithyroid drugs. DNA of the CDR3: TGTGCCAGCAGTTTAGGGACAGGGGTCCACGAGCAGTACTTC. It specifies CASSLGTGVHEQYF.